This T cell receptor (beta chain) derives from a study of T cell repertoires in cytomegalovirus infection. TCRdb re-analysed the reads in MiXCR, keeping a single row per CDR3 protein. The sample lists approximately 730,000 distinct CDR3 sequences; around 32% were seen once. On this clonotype itself: Its antigen is unknown.

V was shortened by 5 bases and J by 3 bases, with 12 bases between the two germline ends. Germline V gives CDR1 SGHTS, CDR2 YDEGEE. This CDR3 has 14 residues. The J gene is TRBJ2-1, the V gene TRBV5-8; either TRBD1 or TRBD2 may supply D (6 bases each). The source of this sequence is a human donor in good health (CMV status not recorded). Some clones in this sample may be carry-over from other donors' samples. Sequenced material: cultured PBMCs, taken from culture after CMV antigen stimulation. The CDR3 spells CASRVGGGYNEQFF. The DNA of the CDR3 is TGTGCCAGCAGGGTGGGGGGCGGCTACAATGAGCAGTTCTTC.